What follows is one T cell receptor (beta chain) and its context. Losses at the gene ends were 2 bases for V and 5 bases for J; bases not matched to a gene: 8. Germline V CDR1 and CDR2: LGHDT, YNNKEL (reference sequence). This CDR3 spans 16 amino acids. The Seattle patients, enrolled during active infection, were followed longitudinally. The sample originates from a study of blood T cell repertoires in COVID-19. Overall study: Acute and convalescent COVID-19 specimens originated in the United States, Italy and Spain. Sources were T cells, B-cell-depleted T cells, or PBMCs; the material itself was cDNA or gDNA.

In the original workflow: How many nucleated cells were present was estimated from reference gene primer amplification. The method was immunoSEQ multiplex PCR; TCRdb's version includes in-frame clones alone and lacks a portion of them. That table is the source of V, J and clone size, and D and trimming were worked out from the DNA. The sample carries roughly 340,000 clones, 88% recorded once. The chain carries TRBV3-1 (or the pseudogene TRBV3-2) and TRBJ2-3, with 9 bases lining up with TRBD2. What was sequenced was peripheral blood. The sequence derives from a woman aged 65 to 85 with COVID-19, enrolled during active disease. CDR3 residues: CASSQNLAGTGDTQYF. The CDR3 DNA sequence: TGTGCCAGCAGCCAAAACCTAGCGGGGACGGGAGATACGCAGTATTTT.